Listed here are 11 T cell receptor beta chains from one sample, sequenced in a study of cytomegalovirus exposure and HLA in healthy donors. A multiplex PCR was run with 60 Vbeta primers and 13 Jbeta primers. The assay was immunoSEQ multiplex PCR, and TCRdb's table has in-frame clones only and misses some. The top ten hold over 1% of the sample, which has nearly 200,000 clones, 80% to 90% seen once. Sequencing used PBMCs. The receptors here all came from a man under 40 in good health and CMV-seronegative.

This chain uses TRBV5-1 with TRBJ2-3, with D possibly being TRBD2 (5 bases). Germline values: CDR1 SGHRS, CDR2 YFSETQ. The CDR3 totals 14 residues. V shed 7 bases and J shed 0 bases, with 12 bases lying between them. The CDR3 DNA is TGCGCCAGCCGAGGGCTCCCTAGCACAGATACGCAGTATTTT. It translates to CASRGLPSTDTQYF.

The chain recombines TRBV19 with TRBJ2-5, with a tentative D call TRBD1 (7 bases). Germline V gives CDR1 LNHDA, CDR2 SQIVND (reference sequence). This CDR3 contains 16 residues. Trimming shortened V by 3 bases and J by 3 bases, and 17 bases separated the two germline ends. CDR3 nucleotides: TGTGCCAGTAGTATGAAGGGAGGAGGGGGCGAAGAGACCCAGTACTTC. This encodes CASSMKGGGGEETQYF.

This clone was counted many times. The genes are TRBV4-1 and TRBJ2-1; possible D gene TRBD1, 5 bases. Between the trimmed V and J ends, which lost 6 bases and 10 bases, there was a span of 22 bases. Germline-derived CDR1 and CDR2 are MGHRA and YSYEKL. The CDR3 is 15 amino acids. The CDR3 nucleotides are TGCGCCAGCAGGGTAGGGGAACGTGGGTCCCGGGAGCAGTTCTTC. It specifies CASRVGERGSREQFF.

V usage is TRBV27 and J usage is TRBJ1-1; D may be TRBD1 (5 bases). This CDR3 region has 13 residues. Germline V lookup: CDR1 MNHEY, CDR2 SMNVEV (reference sequence). V was cut by 6 bases and J by 1 base, with 9 bases left in between. The CDR3 region has the DNA TGTGCCAGCAGCCTACAGGAGAACACTGAAGCTTTCTTT. Protein: CASSLQENTEAFF.

The chain employs TRBV19 and TRBJ1-6; D is unresolved. V was cut by 5 bases and J by 4 bases, with 18 bases left in between. The germline gives CDR1 LNHDA, CDR2 SQIVND (reference sequence). The CDR3 length is 17 residues. CDR3 in DNA: TGTGCCAGTAGTCGACCCACAACAGCGGAGTATAATTCACCCCTCCACTTT. Amino acids: CASSRPTTAEYNSPLHF. The full variable domain, its missing parts supplied by reference TRBV19 and TRBJ1-6, is DGGITQSPKYLFRKEGQNVTLSCEQNLNHDAMYWYRQDPGQGLRLIYYSQIVNDFQKGDIAEGYSVSREKKESFPLTVTSAQKNPTAFYLCASSRPTTAEYNSPLHFGNGTRLTVT.

This chain joins TRBV13 and TRBJ2-1; 8 bases align to TRBD2. The CDR3 totals 16 residues. Germline loops: CDR1 PRHDT, CDR2 FYEKMQ (reference sequence). V shed 3 bases and J 5 bases; nucleotides not matched to a gene: 9. CDR3 region: CASSFFAGGPDNEQFF. CDR3 sequence (DNA): TGTGCCAGCAGCTTCTTCGCGGGAGGCCCCGACAATGAGCAGTTCTTC. Looking up the rest from reference TRBV13 and TRBJ2-1 gives the full variable domain: AAGVIQSPRHLIKEKRETATLKCYPIPRHDTVYWYQQGPGQDPQFLISFYEKMQSDKGSIPDRFSAQQFSDYHSELNMSSLELGDSALYFCASSFFAGGPDNEQFFGPGTRLTVL.

The chain has TRBV4-3 and TRBJ1-2, with 7 bases lining up with TRBD1. The V gene's germline CDR1 is LGHNA and CDR2 YSLEER. V lost 0 bases, J lost 14 bases, and 18 bases stayed unmatched. This CDR3 has 16 residues. The CDR3 sequence: CASSQDQRVLGQLMTF. The CDR3 DNA is TGCGCCAGCAGCCAAGATCAAAGGGTTCTGGGACAGTTAATGACCTTC.

The chain combines TRBV5-1 with TRBJ2-1, with 11 bases aligning to TRBD2. The CDR3 loop spans 18 amino acids. Losses at the gene ends were 0 bases for V and 5 bases for J; bases not matched to a gene: 10. The germline CDR1 and CDR2 sequences are SGHRS and YFSETQ. CDR3 bases: TGCGCCAGCAGCTTGGGGCTAGCGGGGGGACGCTTTAACAATGAGCAGTTCTTC. This translates into CASSLGLAGGRFNNEQFF.

This sequence joins TRBV5-1 and TRBJ1-2; TRBD1 aligns across 8 bases. This CDR3 has 14 residues. CDR1 is SGHRS and CDR2 is YFSETQ in the germline V gene. V shed 1 base, J shed 2 bases, and the junction held 1 base outside the gene matches. The chain's CDR3 is CASSLTGGNYGYTF. The DNA of the CDR3 is TGCGCCAGCAGCTTGACAGGGGGGAACTATGGCTACACCTTC.

The CDR3 sequence: CASSTQGHEQYF. CDR3 bases: TGTGCCAGCAGTACACAGGGGCACGAGCAGTACTTC. The chain carries TRBV6-1 and TRBJ2-7, with 7 bases identical to TRBD1. The CDR3 has 12 amino acids. Trimming cost V 5 bases and J 5 bases; bases outside gene matches: 3. Germline values: CDR1 MNHNS, CDR2 SASEGT.

The chain recombines TRBV5-1 with TRBJ2-5; no firm D call. The V gene lost 0 bases and the J gene lost 4 bases, with 16 bases spanning the gap. Per germline, CDR1 SGHRS and CDR2 YFSETQ. There are 16 residues in the CDR3. The chain's CDR3 is CASSLVSPNPGETQYF. The CDR3 bases are TGCGCCAGCAGCTTGGTGAGTCCCAATCCGGGAGAGACCCAGTACTTC.